These T cell receptor beta chains were read from a single sample in a study of T-cell memory formation after mild COVID-19. TCRdb reprocessed the 5' RACE reads via MiXCR and lists one record per CDR3 protein. The data show around 250,000 distinct CDR3 sequences, 16% seen once. The sample consisted of PBMCs or a T cell subset sorted from them (not recorded which). These receptors all stem from a man between 18 and 29 years old who had mild COVID-19 (a few samples of this study predate the infection). Cell type and time point are not known. The CDR3 runs from the conserved cysteine through the conserved F or W. D genes are given only for firm matches. Rows give clone size only sometimes, using once, few, many, or a class for an expanded clone.

j_gene: TRBJ1-1
d_gene: TRBD1
v_gene: TRBV3-1
abundance: few
CDR3aa: CASSQAGTGSGRGEAFF
CDR3nt: TGTGCCAGCAGCCAAGCGGGGACAGGGTCTGGGAGAGGTGAAGCTTTCTTT

j_gene: TRBJ2-5
d_gene: TRBD1
v_gene: TRBV6-1
abundance: NA
CDR3aa: CASSDGQGEETQYF
CDR3nt: TGTGCCAGCAGTGATGGACAGGGGGAAGAGACCCAGTACTTC

j_gene: TRBJ1-5
d_gene: TRBD1
v_gene: TRBV20-1
abundance: few
CDR3aa: CSAPLTGGNQPQHF
CDR3nt: TGCAGTGCTCCCCTCACAGGGGGCAATCAGCCCCAGCATTTT

j_gene: TRBJ1-2
d_gene: NA
v_gene: TRBV9
abundance: NA
CDR3aa: CASSGGWRGGYYGYTF
CDR3nt: TGTGCCAGCAGCGGAGGATGGCGGGGGGGTTACTATGGCTACACCTTC

j_gene: TRBJ2-2
d_gene: NA
v_gene: TRBV2
abundance: few
CDR3aa: CASSERTVGASGELFF
CDR3nt: TGTGCCAGCAGTGAGAGGACCGTAGGGGCATCCGGGGAGCTGTTTTTT

j_gene: TRBJ2-7
d_gene: NA
v_gene: TRBV11-2
abundance: few
CDR3aa: CASSLWAGAPEQYF
CDR3nt: TGTGCCAGCAGCTTATGGGCAGGGGCTCCCGAGCAGTACTTC

j_gene: TRBJ2-7
d_gene: NA
v_gene: TRBV5-1
abundance: few
CDR3aa: CASNPGRGSYEQYF
CDR3nt: TGCGCCAGCAATCCGGGACGGGGTTCCTACGAGCAGTACTTC

j_gene: TRBJ2-3
d_gene: NA
v_gene: TRBV5-1
abundance: NA
CDR3aa: CASSLAPGLGADTQYF
CDR3nt: TGCGCCAGCAGCTTGGCCCCAGGACTGGGGGCAGATACGCAGTATTTT

j_gene: TRBJ2-3
d_gene: NA
v_gene: TRBV5-1
abundance: few
CDR3aa: CASSSGQSRTQYF
CDR3nt: TGCGCCAGCAGCTCCGGACAGTCTAGAACGCAGTATTTT

j_gene: TRBJ2-1
d_gene: TRBD1
v_gene: TRBV7-2
abundance: many
CDR3aa: CASSHRDRGFYNEQFF
CDR3nt: TGTGCCAGCAGCCACCGGGACAGGGGGTTCTACAATGAGCAGTTCTTC

j_gene: TRBJ2-7
d_gene: NA
v_gene: TRBV30
abundance: NA
CDR3aa: CAWSAGAGEQYF
CDR3nt: TGTGCCTGGAGTGCGGGGGCTGGCGAGCAGTACTTC

j_gene: TRBJ1-3
d_gene: TRBD1
v_gene: TRBV7-2
abundance: NA
CDR3aa: CASSPRDRTSGNTIYF
CDR3nt: TGTGCCAGCAGCCCACGGGACAGAACCTCTGGAAACACCATATATTTT

j_gene: TRBJ2-1
d_gene: TRBD2
v_gene: TRBV29-1
abundance: few
CDR3aa: CSVDRSGSYNEQFF
CDR3nt: TGCAGCGTTGACCGTAGCGGGTCCTACAATGAGCAGTTCTTC

j_gene: TRBJ1-6
d_gene: TRBD1
v_gene: TRBV6-5
abundance: few
CDR3aa: CASSSQTGVNSPLHF
CDR3nt: TGTGCCAGCAGTTCCCAGACAGGGGTCAATTCACCCCTCCACTTT

j_gene: TRBJ2-2
d_gene: TRBD2
v_gene: TRBV4-1
abundance: many
CDR3aa: CASSLYSSGGGTGELFF
CDR3nt: TGCGCCAGCAGCCTATACTCTAGCGGGGGGGGCACCGGGGAGCTGTTTTTT

j_gene: TRBJ1-5
d_gene: NA
v_gene: TRBV20-1
abundance: few
CDR3aa: CSAIRQVNQPQHF
CDR3nt: TGCAGTGCTATTCGACAGGTTAATCAGCCCCAGCATTTT

j_gene: TRBJ1-1
d_gene: NA
v_gene: TRBV12-3/TRBV12-4
abundance: few
CDR3aa: CASSFGGVYNTEAFF
CDR3nt: TGTGCCAGCAGTTTCGGAGGGGTCTACAACACTGAAGCTTTCTTT

j_gene: TRBJ2-1
d_gene: NA
v_gene: TRBV11-3
abundance: few
CDR3aa: CASSPGGFNYNEQFF
CDR3nt: TGTGCCAGCAGCCCTGGGGGCTTTAACTACAATGAGCAGTTCTTC

j_gene: TRBJ2-4
d_gene: TRBD1
v_gene: TRBV12-3/TRBV12-4
abundance: many
CDR3aa: CASSPPRRTGGAKNIQYF
CDR3nt: TGTGCCAGCAGTCCTCCCCGTCGGACAGGGGGAGCCAAAAACATTCAGTACTTC

j_gene: TRBJ2-1
d_gene: NA
v_gene: TRBV11-2
abundance: many
CDR3aa: CASSDYGGTYNEQFF
CDR3nt: TGTGCCAGCAGCGACTATGGGGGTACCTACAATGAGCAGTTCTTC

j_gene: TRBJ2-1
d_gene: TRBD2
v_gene: TRBV5-4
abundance: NA
CDR3aa: CASSKRGLVYNEQFF
CDR3nt: TGTGCCAGCAGCAAAAGGGGACTAGTCTACAATGAGCAGTTCTTC

j_gene: TRBJ2-5
d_gene: NA
v_gene: TRBV3-1
abundance: NA
CDR3aa: CASSQLRDFGETQYF
CDR3nt: TGTGCCAGCAGCCAATTGAGGGACTTTGGCGAGACCCAGTACTTC

j_gene: TRBJ1-2
d_gene: NA
v_gene: TRBV7-2
abundance: few
CDR3aa: CASSFIYGYTF
CDR3nt: TGTGCCAGCAGCTTTATCTATGGCTACACCTTC

j_gene: TRBJ2-3
d_gene: NA
v_gene: TRBV5-1
abundance: few
CDR3aa: CASSLLAQGGPRTDTQYF
CDR3nt: TGCGCCAGCAGCTTGCTCGCCCAGGGGGGGCCGCGCACAGATACGCAGTATTTT

j_gene: TRBJ1-2
d_gene: TRBD1
v_gene: TRBV29-1
abundance: few
CDR3aa: CSVEDAGGGYTF
CDR3nt: TGCAGCGTTGAAGACGCAGGGGGGGGCTACACCTTC

j_gene: TRBJ2-1
d_gene: TRBD1
v_gene: TRBV5-1
abundance: NA
CDR3aa: CASSDLQGANEQFF
CDR3nt: TGCGCCAGCAGCGACCTACAGGGGGCCAATGAGCAGTTCTTC

j_gene: TRBJ1-1
d_gene: NA
v_gene: TRBV9
abundance: many
CDR3aa: CASSPTRGALTEAFF
CDR3nt: TGTGCCAGCAGCCCAACAAGGGGGGCCCTTACTGAAGCTTTCTTT

j_gene: TRBJ2-1
d_gene: NA
v_gene: TRBV5-1
abundance: many
CDR3aa: CASSLTGGNEQFF
CDR3nt: TGCGCCAGCAGCTTGACTGGAGGTAATGAGCAGTTCTTC

j_gene: TRBJ2-2
d_gene: NA
v_gene: TRBV5-1
abundance: NA
CDR3aa: CASSLAPDANTGELFF
CDR3nt: TGCGCCAGCAGCTTGGCCCCAGACGCGAACACCGGGGAGCTGTTTTTT

j_gene: TRBJ1-1
d_gene: NA
v_gene: TRBV5-6
abundance: few
CDR3aa: CASSLALRATEAFF
CDR3nt: TGTGCCAGCAGCTTGGCGCTCAGGGCCACTGAAGCTTTCTTT

j_gene: TRBJ1-1
d_gene: TRBD1
v_gene: TRBV12-3/TRBV12-4
abundance: NA
CDR3aa: CASSFSDRGALRPFF
CDR3nt: TGTGCCAGCAGTTTCTCGGACAGGGGGGCTTTGAGACCTTTCTTT

j_gene: TRBJ2-3
d_gene: NA
v_gene: TRBV7-9
abundance: many
CDR3aa: CASRTLQNTDTQYF
CDR3nt: TGTGCCAGCAGGACCCTACAAAACACAGATACGCAGTATTTT

j_gene: TRBJ1-4
d_gene: NA
v_gene: TRBV5-4
abundance: NA
CDR3aa: CASAPGPSGEKLFF
CDR3nt: TGTGCCAGCGCACCAGGCCCCAGCGGGGAAAAACTGTTTTTT

j_gene: TRBJ2-7
d_gene: NA
v_gene: TRBV7-3
abundance: few
CDR3aa: CASSTQERTEQYF
CDR3nt: TGTGCCAGCAGCACCCAGGAGAGGACCGAGCAGTACTTC

j_gene: TRBJ2-6
d_gene: NA
v_gene: TRBV28
abundance: NA
CDR3aa: CASRPRSGANVLTF
CDR3nt: TGTGCCAGCAGACCCCGCTCTGGGGCCAACGTCCTGACTTTC

j_gene: TRBJ2-1
d_gene: TRBD2
v_gene: TRBV20-1
abundance: NA
CDR3aa: CSADTTGTSGVQFF
CDR3nt: TGCAGTGCTGACACCACCGGGACTAGCGGGGTACAGTTCTTC

j_gene: TRBJ1-5
d_gene: NA
v_gene: TRBV27
abundance: few
CDR3aa: CASSSYGQPQHF
CDR3nt: TGTGCCAGCAGCTCATACGGTCAGCCCCAGCATTTT

j_gene: TRBJ1-6
d_gene: NA
v_gene: TRBV11-2
abundance: few
CDR3aa: CASSKGFGSPLHF
CDR3nt: TGTGCCAGCAGTAAGGGGTTCGGTTCACCCCTCCACTTT

j_gene: TRBJ2-3
d_gene: NA
v_gene: TRBV7-9
abundance: few
CDR3aa: CASRPRDKSTDTQYF
CDR3nt: TGTGCCAGCAGGCCTAGGGACAAGAGCACAGATACGCAGTATTTT

j_gene: TRBJ2-2
d_gene: NA
v_gene: TRBV4-1
abundance: few
CDR3aa: CASNWDTRNTGELFF
CDR3nt: TGCGCCAGCAACTGGGACACTCGGAACACCGGGGAGCTGTTTTTT

j_gene: TRBJ2-3
d_gene: NA
v_gene: TRBV29-1
abundance: NA
CDR3aa: CSVEAWARSRDTQYF
CDR3nt: TGCAGCGTTGAGGCGTGGGCCCGATCCCGTGATACGCAGTATTTT

j_gene: TRBJ2-1
d_gene: TRBD1
v_gene: TRBV5-1
abundance: few
CDR3aa: CASSLATGDLYNEQFF
CDR3nt: TGCGCCAGCAGCTTGGCCACAGGGGACCTCTACAATGAGCAGTTCTTC

j_gene: TRBJ2-3
d_gene: TRBD2
v_gene: TRBV7-9
abundance: NA
CDR3aa: CASSSGLAGGHGDTQYF
CDR3nt: TGTGCCAGCAGCTCCGGACTAGCGGGGGGGCATGGCGATACGCAGTATTTT

j_gene: TRBJ2-3
d_gene: NA
v_gene: TRBV12-3/TRBV12-4
abundance: NA
CDR3aa: CAGSPVDSGTDTQYF
CDR3nt: TGTGCCGGCAGCCCCGTGGACTCGGGCACAGATACGCAGTATTTT

j_gene: TRBJ2-4
d_gene: TRBD1
v_gene: TRBV5-1
abundance: NA
CDR3aa: CASSLSGGLTKNIQYF
CDR3nt: TGCGCCAGCAGCTTATCAGGGGGTTTAACCAAAAACATTCAGTACTTC

j_gene: TRBJ1-2
d_gene: NA
v_gene: TRBV7-2
abundance: few
CDR3aa: CASSLSVTLGGYTF
CDR3nt: TGTGCCAGCAGCTTATCCGTAACCCTGGGTGGCTACACCTTC

j_gene: TRBJ1-1
d_gene: NA
v_gene: TRBV20-1
abundance: once
CDR3aa: CSASGQSEAFF
CDR3nt: TGCAGTGCTAGCGGGCAGTCTGAAGCTTTCTTT

j_gene: TRBJ2-3
d_gene: NA
v_gene: TRBV7-2
abundance: NA
CDR3aa: CASSRDRLDTQYF
CDR3nt: TGTGCCAGCAGCAGGGACCGCCTGGATACGCAGTATTTT

j_gene: TRBJ2-7
d_gene: TRBD2
v_gene: TRBV7-8
abundance: few
CDR3aa: CASSSGQRGYSSYEQYF
CDR3nt: TGTGCCAGCAGCTCCGGTCAGCGGGGATACAGCTCCTACGAGCAGTACTTC

j_gene: TRBJ2-2
d_gene: NA
v_gene: TRBV5-1
abundance: few
CDR3aa: CASSLQSSRELFF
CDR3nt: TGCGCCAGCAGCTTACAAAGCTCCCGGGAGCTGTTTTTT

j_gene: TRBJ2-1
d_gene: NA
v_gene: TRBV3-1
abundance: few
CDR3aa: CASSQAGKAEQFF
CDR3nt: TGTGCCAGCAGCCAAGCGGGGAAGGCTGAGCAGTTCTTC

j_gene: TRBJ1-1
d_gene: TRBD1
v_gene: TRBV5-1
abundance: once
CDR3aa: CASSLWDSMNTEAFF
CDR3nt: TGCGCCAGCAGCTTATGGGACAGCATGAACACTGAAGCTTTCTTT

j_gene: TRBJ1-1
d_gene: NA
v_gene: TRBV25-1
abundance: NA
CDR3aa: CASRRAAFF
CDR3nt: TGTGCCAGCAGGCGGGCAGCTTTCTTT